This T cell receptor (beta chain) comes out of a study of blood T cell repertoires in COVID-19. Background on the study: Whether acute or convalescent, the COVID-19 samples came from the United States, Italy and Spain. In each case, the material was cDNA or gDNA derived from T cells, B-cell-depleted T cells, or PBMCs.

The authors' processing: Amplification with reference gene primers provided the estimates of nucleated cell counts. TCRdb's table, derived via immunoSEQ multiplex PCR, lists solely in-frame clones and lacks some. D and trimming were read from the DNA, whereas the V and J calls and clone size are those reported in that table. The profile shows roughly 28,000 clones, 85% to 90% of them singletons. This clone was seen a single time. CDR3 length: 13 amino acids. Between the trimmed V and J ends, which lost 3 bases and 4 bases, there was a span of 6 bases. Looked up from germline, CDR1 is SNHLY and CDR2 is FYNNEI.

This TCR came from an older man with active COVID-19. The chain uses TRBV2 and TRBJ1-4; D gene uncertain. The sequenced sample was peripheral blood. This chain's CDR3 is CASSDLRNEKLFF. The CDR3 DNA reads as TGTGCCAGCAGTGATCTCCGTAATGAAAAACTGTTTTTT.